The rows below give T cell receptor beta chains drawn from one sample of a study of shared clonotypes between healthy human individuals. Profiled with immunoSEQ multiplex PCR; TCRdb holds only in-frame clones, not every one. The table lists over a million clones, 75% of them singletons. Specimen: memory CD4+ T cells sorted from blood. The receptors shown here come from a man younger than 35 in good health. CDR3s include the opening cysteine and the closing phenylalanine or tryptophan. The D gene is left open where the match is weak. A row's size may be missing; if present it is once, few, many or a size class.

CDR3 DNA: TGTGCCAGCAGTAAGGGGACACCGAGCTCCTACGAGCAGTACTTC
CDR3 protein: CASSKGTPSSYEQYF
J gene: TRBJ2-7
D gene: NA
V gene: TRBV6-6
clone size: NA

CDR3 DNA: TGTGCCAGCAGCTTAACGGCCACGGCGAGCACTGAAGCTTTCTTT
CDR3 protein: CASSLTATASTEAFF
J gene: TRBJ1-1
D gene: NA
V gene: TRBV11-2
clone size: NA

CDR3 DNA: TGTGCCTACGGACAGGGGGCGAAGGAGCAGTACTTC
CDR3 protein: CAYGQGAKEQYF
J gene: TRBJ2-7
D gene: TRBD1
V gene: TRBV30
clone size: NA

CDR3 DNA: TGTGCCAGCAGCTTAGGGGGATTTACAGTGCTGAACACTGAAGCTTTCTTT
CDR3 protein: CASSLGGFTVLNTEAFF
J gene: TRBJ1-1
D gene: NA
V gene: TRBV7-3
clone size: NA

CDR3 DNA: TGTGCCAGCAACGAGGACAGGGGAGGCTACACCTTC
CDR3 protein: CASNEDRGGYTF
J gene: TRBJ1-2
D gene: TRBD1
V gene: TRBV2
clone size: NA

CDR3 DNA: TGTGCCAGCAGCCGATTAGGGACTAATGAAAAACTGTTTTTT
CDR3 protein: CASSRLGTNEKLFF
J gene: TRBJ1-4
D gene: NA
V gene: TRBV6-5
clone size: few

CDR3 DNA: TGCGCCAGCAGCTTGGGACTAGTAAATGAGCAGTTCTTC
CDR3 protein: CASSLGLVNEQFF
J gene: TRBJ2-1
D gene: NA
V gene: TRBV5-1
clone size: once

CDR3 DNA: TGTGCCAGCAGCTTAGATCGGCGAGCCCTCCACTTT
CDR3 protein: CASSLDRRALHF
J gene: TRBJ1-6
D gene: NA
V gene: TRBV7-2
clone size: NA

CDR3 DNA: TGCGCCAGCAGCTTGTCCGGGGGGGCGAATTCATACGAGCAGTACTTC
CDR3 protein: CASSLSGGANSYEQYF
J gene: TRBJ2-7
D gene: TRBD2
V gene: TRBV5-1
clone size: NA

CDR3 DNA: TGTGCCAGCAGCCGTGGGCGCGACTCCCCCTACGAGCAGTACTTC
CDR3 protein: CASSRGRDSPYEQYF
J gene: TRBJ2-7
D gene: NA
V gene: TRBV7-2
clone size: NA

CDR3 DNA: TGTGCCAGCAGGAGAGAGCCTTCAGAGGAAGCTTTCTTT
CDR3 protein: CASRREPSEEAFF
J gene: TRBJ1-1
D gene: NA
V gene: TRBV7-2
clone size: NA

CDR3 DNA: TGTGCCAGCACTACCGGGAATTCCTACGAGCAGTACTTC
CDR3 protein: CASTTGNSYEQYF
J gene: TRBJ2-7
D gene: NA
V gene: TRBV19
clone size: many

CDR3 DNA: TGTGCCTGGAGTGTCCAGGGGGCGAATGGCATTCAGTACTTC
CDR3 protein: CAWSVQGANGIQYF
J gene: TRBJ2-4
D gene: TRBD1
V gene: TRBV30
clone size: NA

CDR3 DNA: TGCGCCAGCAGTCCTAGCGGGACCCACGAGCAGTACTTC
CDR3 protein: CASSPSGTHEQYF
J gene: TRBJ2-7
D gene: TRBD2
V gene: TRBV10-2
clone size: few

CDR3 DNA: TGTGCCAGCAGTTCGACAGGACGCACTGAAAACTATGGCTACACCTTC
CDR3 protein: CASSSTGRTENYGYTF
J gene: TRBJ1-2
D gene: NA
V gene: TRBV6-5
clone size: few

CDR3 DNA: TGTGCCAGCAGCTTAGGGACAGGGGTGGGCGAGCAGTACTTC
CDR3 protein: CASSLGTGVGEQYF
J gene: TRBJ2-7
D gene: TRBD1
V gene: TRBV7-2
clone size: NA

CDR3 DNA: TGTGCCAGCGCTCCCGGGGGGCCGTCCTACGAGCAGTACTTC
CDR3 protein: CASAPGGPSYEQYF
J gene: TRBJ2-7
D gene: NA
V gene: TRBV6-6
clone size: NA

CDR3 DNA: TGTGCCAGCCCCTCAGACAGGGGAATCGGCGAAGCTTTCTTT
CDR3 protein: CASPSDRGIGEAFF
J gene: TRBJ1-1
D gene: TRBD1
V gene: TRBV6-1
clone size: few

CDR3 DNA: TGTGCCAGCAGCCGGACGATGACAGGGTTCGATCAGCCCCAGCATTTT
CDR3 protein: CASSRTMTGFDQPQHF
J gene: TRBJ1-5
D gene: TRBD1
V gene: TRBV27
clone size: NA

CDR3 DNA: TGTGCCAGCAGTCAGGACAGGGGGCGAGGAACTGAAGCTTTCTTT
CDR3 protein: CASSQDRGRGTEAFF
J gene: TRBJ1-1
D gene: TRBD1
V gene: TRBV6-5
clone size: NA

CDR3 DNA: TGTGCCTGGAGTGCCCGGGGGCAGCAGAACACTGAAGCTTTCTTT
CDR3 protein: CAWSARGQQNTEAFF
J gene: TRBJ1-1
D gene: NA
V gene: TRBV30
clone size: few

CDR3 DNA: TGTGCCAGCAGCTTAGCGCGGGAACCCTACAATGAGCAGTTCTTC
CDR3 protein: CASSLAREPYNEQFF
J gene: TRBJ2-1
D gene: NA
V gene: TRBV7-2
clone size: NA

CDR3 DNA: TGTGCCAGCAGCGTGGCTAGCGGGAGTATAGCCTACGAGCAGTACTTC
CDR3 protein: CASSVASGSIAYEQYF
J gene: TRBJ2-7
D gene: TRBD2
V gene: TRBV9
clone size: NA

CDR3 DNA: TGTGCCAGCAGCCCGGACAGGGGAAAAGAGACCCAGTACTTC
CDR3 protein: CASSPDRGKETQYF
J gene: TRBJ2-5
D gene: TRBD1
V gene: TRBV5-4
clone size: NA